This entry concerns a single T cell receptor beta chain. The germline V gene encodes CDR1 SQVTM and CDR2 ANQGSEA. The V end lost 2 bases, the J end lost 3 bases, and 14 bases lay between the germline ends. This CDR3 is 15 amino acids long. The data were taken from a study of untreated major depressive disorder. Enrichment usually gave 85% to 95% pure CD4+ T cells. Sequenced by immunoSEQ multiplex PCR; TCRdb stores in-frame clones only, minus some. The sample consists of around 20,000 clones, about 90% of them appearing once. The rearrangement joins TRBV29-1 to TRBJ2-1; the D gene is possibly TRBD2 (7 bases). Sequencing input: CD4+ T cells from PBMCs. The receptor's source is a woman aged 40 to 50 in good health. The CDR3 spells CSVESGGGYYNEQFF. The CDR3 coding sequence is TGCAGCGTTGAATCTGGCGGGGGCTACTACAATGAGCAGTTCTTC.